Detailed here is one T cell receptor beta chain. The antigen is undetermined. The second PCR ran about 6 to 11 cycles with a sample-barcoded 5' primer and J-beta primers. Every sample gave at least 3 million paired-end reads containing CDR3. From the 5' RACE reads, TCRdb called clonotypes with MiXCR, one entry per CDR3 protein. The sample has 1.4 million to 1.5 million distinct CDR3 sequences; roughly 40% are singletons. The sample is drawn from a study of blood T cells in healthy people across ages. Background on the study: Template switching recovered approximately one barcoded beta molecule for every two T cells. General observations from the study: With naive T cell percentage, TCR beta diversity showed a strong correlation. CMV status of donors was not determined, possibly confounding expanded clonotype changes.

This sequence originates from a woman aged 18-29 years in good health. The sequencing input was blood.

The CDR3 DNA follows: TGTGCCATCAGCCCTAATTGGGACGAGCAGTACTTC. The encoded protein is CAISPNWDEQYF. J is TRBJ2-7 and V is TRBV10-3, with D hard to call. The length of the CDR3 is 12 residues. Germline CDR1 is ENHRY and CDR2 is SYGVKD. The V gene lost 6 bases and the J gene lost 5 bases, with 11 bases spanning the gap.